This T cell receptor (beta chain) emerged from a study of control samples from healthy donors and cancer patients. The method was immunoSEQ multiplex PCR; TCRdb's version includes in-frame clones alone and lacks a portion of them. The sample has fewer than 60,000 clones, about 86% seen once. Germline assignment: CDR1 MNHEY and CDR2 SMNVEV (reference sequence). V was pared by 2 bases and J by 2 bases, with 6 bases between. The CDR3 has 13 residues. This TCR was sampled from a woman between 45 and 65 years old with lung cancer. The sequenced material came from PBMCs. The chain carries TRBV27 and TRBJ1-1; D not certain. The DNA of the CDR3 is TGTGCCAGCAGTTTAAGGGCAAACACTGAAGCTTTCTTT. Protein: CASSLRANTEAFF.